This T cell receptor (beta chain) appears in the sequencing data of a study of T cell changes during pregnancy in multiple sclerosis. The CDR3 loop spans 14 amino acids. Losses at the gene ends were 4 bases for V and 2 bases for J; bases not matched to a gene: 6. CDR1 is SGHRS and CDR2 is YFSETQ in the germline V gene. Measured with immunoSEQ multiplex PCR; TCRdb has only the in-frame clones, and not every one. This sample has roughly 64,000 clones, with approximately 91% found just once. The receptor comes from a female donor with multiple sclerosis, enrolled in a pregnancy study. The sample here was peripheral blood, taken in the second trimester of pregnancy. The V call is TRBV5-1, the J call TRBJ2-7; 7 positions agree with TRBD2. CDR3 amino acids: CASSEPSGAYEQYF. The CDR3 DNA reads as TGCGCCAGCAGCGAACCTAGCGGAGCCTACGAGCAGTACTTC.